A single sample is the source of the 26 T cell receptor beta chains below, sequenced in a study of CD4 T cells in relation to SARS-CoV-2 and coronaviruses. TCRdb's table, derived via immunoSEQ multiplex PCR, lists solely in-frame clones and lacks some. The sample has roughly 71,000 clones; over 70% are singletons. The unexposed donors gave CD4+ T cells in about 2010-2019, prior to COVID-19. The specimen sequenced was memory CD4+ T cells from PBMCs. Receptors were obtained from a human donor in good health.

The V and J genes are TRBV30 and TRBJ1-1; 8 nucleotides line up with TRBD1. Germline CDR1 GTSNPN, CDR2 SVGIG (reference sequence). J was trimmed by 1 base and V by 3 bases; bases with no gene match: 1. This CDR3 is 13 amino acids long. The CDR3 coding sequence is TGTGCCTGGAGCAGGGGGCAGAACACTGAAGCTTTCTTT. Translation: CAWSRGQNTEAFF. Full variable domain (outside the CDR3, taken from reference TRBV30 and TRBJ1-1): SQTIHQWPATLVQPVGSPLSLECTVEGTSNPNLYWYRQAAGRGLQLLFYSVGIGQISSEVPQNLSASRPQDRQFILSSKKLLLSDSGFYLCAWSRGQNTEAFFGQGTRLTVV.

V gene TRBV11-2 combines with J gene TRBJ2-3; D may match TRBD1 or TRBD2 (5 bases each). The ends were cut back, 6 bases at V and 4 bases at J, with 14 bases in the middle. The CDR3 is 14 residues long. Germline V gene lookup returns CDR1 SGHAT and CDR2 FQNNGV. The CDR3 is CASRDWGVSDTQYF. CDR3 in DNA: TGTGCCAGCAGGGACTGGGGCGTCTCAGATACGCAGTATTTT.

DNA for the CDR3: TGCGCCAGCAGCGCACACATCGGGACAGGTAGCACAGATACGCAGTATTTT. This sequence encodes CASSAHIGTGSTDTQYF. The chain uses TRBV5-1 and TRBJ2-3; 8 bases match TRBD1. V shed 4 bases and J 0 bases; nucleotides not matched to a gene: 10. The length of the CDR3 is 17 residues. CDR1 is SGHRS and CDR2 is YFSETQ in the germline V gene.

The rearrangement uses TRBV30 and TRBJ1-3; a weak D match, TRBD1 (5 bases). CDR3 length: 15 residues. In germline, CDR1 is GTSNPN, CDR2 SVGIG (reference sequence). Trimming took off 4 bases at V and 3 bases at J, with 16 bases between the two ends. The CDR3 DNA is TGTGCCTGGACCGCACGGGGGGGATATGGAAACACCATATATTTT. Translated: CAWTARGGYGNTIYF.

The genes are TRBV30 and TRBJ2-3; TRBD2 aligns across 7 bases. This CDR3 is built from 15 residues. V gave up 4 bases and J gave up 2 bases; unmatched junction bases: 9. CDR1 GTSNPN and CDR2 SVGIG come from the germline V gene (reference sequence). The CDR3 here is CAWTDLAGNTDTQYF. In DNA form, the CDR3 reads TGTGCCTGGACGGATTTAGCGGGTAACACAGATACGCAGTATTTT.

The chain couples TRBV19 to TRBJ1-5, with D unclear. CDR3 length: 14 residues. The V and J ends lost 5 bases and 0 bases respectively, with 8 bases between them. The germline V gene encodes CDR1 LNHDA and CDR2 SQIVND (reference sequence). For the CDR3, the DNA is TGTGCCAGTAGTCTACCCTTTAGCAATCAGCCCCAGCATTTT. Translation: CASSLPFSNQPQHF.

This chain uses TRBV5-1 with TRBJ2-2, with D unclear. This CDR3 is built from 14 residues. The V gene lost 5 bases and the J gene lost 4 bases, with 12 bases spanning the gap. Germline CDR1 SGHRS, CDR2 YFSETQ. The CDR3 spells CASREEESTGELFF. The CDR3 DNA is TGCGCCAGCAGGGAAGAGGAAAGCACCGGGGAGCTGTTTTTT.

This chain links TRBV3-1 (or the pseudogene TRBV3-2) with TRBJ2-2, with D possibly TRBD2 on 6 matching bases. This CDR3 contains 18 residues. With 2 bases removed from V and 3 bases from J, the gap between germline ends came to 19 bases. The V gene's germline CDR1 is LGHDT and CDR2 YNNKEL (reference sequence). As DNA, the CDR3 is TGTGCCAGCAGCCAATCTAGGCTAGACGGGGGTTACACCGGGGAGCTGTTTTTT. Its protein product is CASSQSRLDGGYTGELFF.

The chain uses TRBV5-4 and TRBJ2-1; 10 bases match TRBD2. CDR3 size: 16 residues. Germline V gene sequence: CDR1 SGHNT, CDR2 YYREEE (reference sequence). Losses at the gene ends were 2 bases for V and 3 bases for J; bases not matched to a gene: 5. CDR3 protein: CASSFISGGVYNEQFF. The CDR3 bases are TGTGCCAGCAGCTTTATAAGCGGGGGGGTCTACAATGAGCAGTTCTTC.

This chain connects TRBV12-3 or TRBV12-4 to TRBJ1-1, with 8 bases aligning to TRBD1. The length of the CDR3 is 13 residues. The J segment lost 5 bases and the V segment lost 6 bases, leaving 5 bases of the junction unmatched. CDR3 sequence reads: CASSRGQGTEAFF. The DNA for the CDR3 is TGTGCCAGCAGCCGAGGACAGGGAACTGAAGCTTTCTTT.

The chain links TRBV10-2 to TRBJ2-3; 9 nucleotides match TRBD2. In germline, CDR1 is WSHSY, CDR2 SAAADI. The CDR3 has 13 residues. V shed 5 bases, J shed 5 bases, and the junction held 2 bases outside the gene matches. The CDR3 loop is CASSIAGEDTQYF. The CDR3 DNA follows: TGCGCCAGCAGTATAGCGGGAGAAGATACGCAGTATTTT.

The rearrangement links TRBV19 to TRBJ2-4; no firm D call. Germline-derived CDR1 and CDR2 are LNHDA and SQIVND (reference sequence). Trimming pared 7 bases from V and 7 bases from J, leaving 8 bases between. The CDR3 is 11 amino acids. CDR3 nucleotides: TGTGCCAGTAACCGTGGGAACATTCAGTACTTC. It is translated as CASNRGNIQYF.

The chain joins TRBV3-1 (or the pseudogene TRBV3-2) to TRBJ2-7; 15 nucleotides match TRBD2. CDR3 length: 15 residues. Looked up from germline, CDR1 is LGHDT and CDR2 is YNNKEL (reference sequence). Losses at the gene ends were 2 bases for V and 7 bases for J; bases not matched to a gene: 3. The CDR3 reads CASSQQGLAGGEQYF. CDR3 DNA sequence: TGTGCCAGCAGCCAACAGGGACTAGCGGGAGGTGAGCAGTACTTC.

The rearrangement joins TRBV6-1 to TRBJ1-2; D is ambiguous. V was clipped by 3 bases and J by 5 bases, with 4 bases between them. Per germline, CDR1 MNHNS and CDR2 SASEGT. This CDR3 comprises 11 residues. The CDR3 loop is CASSDRYGYTF. In nucleotides, the CDR3 is TGTGCCAGCAGTGATAGGTATGGCTACACCTTC.

The rearrangement links TRBV5-1 to TRBJ2-2, with D perhaps assigned TRBD1 or TRBD2 (5 bases each). Looked up from germline, CDR1 is SGHRS and CDR2 is YFSETQ. The CDR3 is made up of 13 amino acids. The ends were cut back, 4 bases at V and 6 bases at J, with 10 bases in the middle. CDR3 DNA sequence: TGCGCCAGCAGCCCCCAGGGACCCGGGGAGCTGTTTTTT. This sequence encodes CASSPQGPGELFF.

This rearrangement joins TRBV9 to TRBJ2-1; 9 bases are shared with TRBD2. This CDR3 comprises 16 residues. V trimming: 3 bases; J trimming: 4 bases; junction bases outside the gene matches: 8. The germline V gene encodes CDR1 SGDLS and CDR2 YYNGEE. The CDR3 loop reads CASSEPSLAGYNEQFF. The CDR3 region has the DNA TGTGCCAGCAGCGAACCTTCTCTAGCGGGGTACAATGAGCAGTTCTTC.

This rearrangement joins TRBV2 to TRBJ2-1; no firm D call. With 7 bases removed from V and 0 bases from J, the gap between germline ends came to 7 bases. The CDR3 sequence is 13 residues long. CDR1 and CDR2 from the germline V gene are SNHLY and FYNNEI. The CDR3 protein is CASTLDSYNEQFF. CDR3 sequence (DNA): TGTGCCAGCACCCTGGACTCCTACAATGAGCAGTTCTTC.

The chain joins TRBV6-5 to TRBJ1-5; 7 nucleotides agree with TRBD1. This CDR3 region has 13 residues. Looked up from germline, CDR1 is MNHEY and CDR2 is SVGAGI. V shed 6 bases, J shed 5 bases, and the junction held 4 bases outside the gene matches. Here the CDR3 DNA reads TGTGCCAGCAGCGGACAGGCAGATCAGCCCCAGCATTTT. This codes for CASSGQADQPQHF.

V is TRBV5-6 and J is TRBJ1-6, with D perhaps matching TRBD1 (6 bases). The CDR3 totals 14 residues. Trimming shortened V by 3 bases and J by 10 bases, and 14 bases separated the two germline ends. Germline V gene sequence: CDR1 SGHDT, CDR2 YYEEEE. CDR3: CASSSPTGKSPLHF. The CDR3 nucleotides are TGTGCCAGCAGCTCCCCGACAGGAAAGTCACCCCTCCACTTT.

The V gene is TRBV9, the J gene TRBJ1-6, with TRBD1 as a possible D gene (5 bases). The germline V gene encodes CDR1 SGDLS and CDR2 YYNGEE. CDR3 length: 14 amino acids. Trimming shortened V by 2 bases and J by 5 bases, and 8 bases separated the two germline ends. The CDR3 DNA sequence: TGTGCCAGCAGCGTGGGGGGGAATAATTCACCCCTCCACTTT. Amino acids: CASSVGGNNSPLHF.

The J gene is TRBJ1-1, the V gene TRBV15, with D perhaps TRBD1 (6 bases). Between the trimmed V and J ends, which lost 11 bases and 2 bases, there was a span of 24 bases. CDR3 length: 16 residues. Germline values: CDR1 LNHNV, CDR2 YYDKDF (reference sequence). The CDR3 sequence: CASATGAGTVNTEAFF. DNA for the CDR3: TGTGCCTCTGCAACGGGGGCCGGGACGGTCAACACTGAAGCTTTCTTT.

The chain has TRBV7-2 and TRBJ2-1; 9 nucleotides agree with TRBD2. After removal of 2 bases from V and 14 bases from J, the junction contained 10 bases not matched to a gene. The CDR3 loop spans 14 amino acids. CDR1 is SGHTA and CDR2 is FQGNSA in the germline V gene. The chain's CDR3 is CASSLRPSGIIEFF. DNA of the CDR3: TGTGCCAGCAGCTTAAGGCCTAGCGGGATCATTGAGTTCTTC.

The chain links TRBV11-2 to TRBJ1-2, with unresolved D. V was trimmed by 0 bases and J by 5 bases, leaving 10 bases between them. Germline V gives CDR1 SGHAT, CDR2 FQNNGV. CDR3 length: 14 amino acids. The CDR3 sequence is CASSLDRFGYGYTF. CDR3 DNA sequence: TGTGCCAGCAGCTTAGACCGGTTCGGGTATGGCTACACCTTC.

CDR3: CASSQPRRLGNTIYF. The DNA for the CDR3 is TGTGCCAGCAGCCAACCCCGTCGTCTCGGAAACACCATATATTTT. The chain uses TRBV7-9 and TRBJ1-3; D gene uncertain. Germline loops: CDR1 SEHNR, CDR2 FQNEAQ (reference sequence). This CDR3 region has 15 residues. V was clipped by 5 bases and J by 4 bases, with 15 bases between them.

This rearrangement joins TRBV15 to TRBJ1-1, with no clear D. This CDR3 region has 15 residues. The V gene's germline CDR1 is LNHNV and CDR2 YYDKDF (reference sequence). V was trimmed by 2 bases and J by 1 base, leaving 11 bases between them. The CDR3 sequence: CATSRSLPGNTEAFF. CDR3 sequence (DNA): TGTGCCACCAGCAGATCTCTGCCAGGGAACACTGAAGCTTTCTTT.

The chain is built from TRBV20-1 and TRBJ2-1; perhaps TRBD2 as D (6 bases). CDR3 length: 14 amino acids. Germline-derived CDR1 and CDR2 are DFQATT and SNEGSKA (reference sequence). Trimming took 3 bases from V and 6 from J, leaving 15 bases between them. The CDR3 nucleotides read TGCAGTGCTAGTGATTCTCTAGCGCCCAATGAGCAGTTCTTC. This sequence encodes CSASDSLAPNEQFF.